This T cell receptor beta chain stems from a study of blood T cell repertoires in COVID-19. About the research overall: Specimens from acute and convalescent COVID-19 originated in the United States, Italy and Spain. The analysed material was cDNA or gDNA that came from T cells, B-cell-depleted T cells, or PBMCs.

A word on this clone: This sample includes further DNA sequences coding for the same CDR3.

Data came from immunoSEQ multiplex PCR; TCRdb stores just in-frame clones and leaves some out. This sample has roughly 300,000 clones, with approximately 87% found just once. The ends lost 2 bases at V and 2 bases at J; junction bases unmatched: 2. The germline V gene encodes CDR1 SGHRS and CDR2 YFSETQ. This CDR3 spans 14 amino acids. The chain combines TRBV5-1 with TRBJ2-7; 9 bases line up with TRBD2. This TCR came from a woman aged 45 to 65 who had recovered from COVID-19. Sequences were obtained from peripheral blood. For the CDR3, the DNA is TGCGCCAGCAGCTTAGCGGGAGGAACCTACGAGCAGTACTTC. Translation gives CASSLAGGTYEQYF.